A single sample gave rise to the 4 T cell receptor beta chains below, sequenced in a study of cytomegalovirus exposure and HLA in healthy donors. PCR used 60 Vbeta primers and 13 Jbeta primers. The table came from immunoSEQ multiplex PCR; TCRdb's copy has only in-frame clones and leaves some out. The table lists 110,000 to 150,000 clones, roughly 80% of them singletons. Sequencing was carried out using PBMCs. These receptors originate from a woman aged 50 to 65 in good health and CMV-seropositive.

This chain uses TRBV5-1 with TRBJ1-4; tentative D call: TRBD1 (5 bases). The germline V gene encodes CDR1 SGHRS and CDR2 YFSETQ. V was pared by 4 bases and J by 3 bases, with 16 bases between. The CDR3 covers 16 residues. This CDR3 reads CASSVPIGASNEKLFF. The CDR3 DNA sequence: TGCGCCAGCAGCGTACCAATAGGGGCCTCTAATGAAAAACTGTTTTTT.

The CDR3 reads CAKTDRGQVNTEAFF. DNA for the CDR3: TGTGCCAAAACCGACAGGGGGCAAGTGAACACTGAAGCTTTCTTT. This chain connects TRBV12-1 to TRBJ1-1; the table gives TRBD1 as D, unverified against the DNA. TRBV12-1 is given as a pseudogene. This CDR3 spans 15 amino acids.

This chain uses TRBV7-9 with TRBJ2-5; tentative D call: TRBD2 (5 bases). The CDR3 has 15 amino acids. The V gene lost 4 bases and the J gene lost 0 bases, with 12 bases spanning the gap. Germline-derived CDR1 and CDR2 are SEHNR and FQNEAQ (reference sequence). The CDR3 here is CASSSIAEDQETQYF. CDR3 bases: TGTGCCAGCAGCTCGATTGCGGAGGACCAAGAGACCCAGTACTTC. The complete variable domain, with remaining parts taken from reference TRBV7-9 and TRBJ2-5, reads DTGVSQNPRHKITKRGQNVTFRCDPISEHNRLYWYRQTLGQGPEFLTYFQNEAQLEKSRLLSDRFSAERPKGSFSTLEIQRTEQGDSAMYLCASSSIAEDQETQYFGPGTRLLVL.

This chain joins TRBV5-1 and TRBJ1-2; 9 nucleotides align to TRBD1. V was clipped by 0 bases and J by 3 bases; unmatched bases: 3. The CDR3 loop spans 15 amino acids. Germline values: CDR1 SGHRS, CDR2 YFSETQ. The CDR3 here is CASSLATGGDYGYTF. As DNA, the CDR3 is TGCGCCAGCAGCTTGGCGACAGGGGGAGACTATGGCTACACCTTC.